This is a list of T cell receptor beta chains from one sample in a study of T cell responses to AZD1222 COVID-19 vaccine. Repertoires were generated with immunoSEQ multiplex PCR, while TCRdb's copy carries only in-frame clones and drops some. In the table there are 55,000 to 85,000 clones, roughly 84% of which are singletons. The sequencing used peripheral blood, collected on day 0 of AZD1222 vaccination. The receptors here all came from an adult in good health. The conserved cysteine and the conserved F or W are not part of the CDR3 here.

TRBV11-2,TRBJ2-7,ASTILTYEQY
TRBV7-7,TRBJ2-3,ASSRGGSRTDTQY
TRBV25-1,TRBJ2-7,ASSDGGNSYEQY
TRBV10-2,TRBJ1-5,ASSAPDLNQPQH
TRBV5-6,TRBJ2-7,ASSFTGSSYEQY
TRBV12-3/TRBV12-4,TRBJ1-1,ASSWDQNTEAF
TRBV4-2,TRBJ1-4,ASSQGATQGGKLF
TRBV15,TRBJ1-6,AIGKSSYNSPLH
TRBV14,TRBJ2-2,ASSPNYRDRGGLYRTGELF
TRBV6-1,TRBJ2-7,ASSEAANYEQY
TRBV18,TRBJ1-5,ASSPTGANQPQH
TRBV3-1/TRBV3-2,TRBJ2-7,ASSDNRGGAYEQY